Below, 23 T cell receptor beta chains from the same sample are listed, as sequenced in a study of T-cell reconstitution after alpha-beta-depleted transplantation in children. The library targeted TCRbeta and was prepared with unique molecular identifiers. TCRdb recomputed calls from the PCR reads with MiXCR, one row per CDR3 protein. The sample yields 210,000 or so distinct CDR3 sequences, about 9.2% seen once. Sequences were derived from PBMCs from the stem cell graft donor, sampled from the stem cell graft. The source is a human donor who donated a stem cell graft to a child with acute lymphoblastic leukemia.

This clonotype was observed many times. The rearrangement links TRBV18 to TRBJ2-3; 7 bases agree with TRBD1. Germline assignment: CDR1 KGHSH and CDR2 LQKENI. After removal of 3 bases from V and 4 bases from J, the junction contained 7 bases not matched to a gene. The CDR3 spans 15 residues. Here the CDR3 DNA reads TGTGCCAGCTCACCGCCGACAGGGCTGTCAGATACGCAGTATTTT. It encodes CASSPPTGLSDTQYF.

This clonotype was observed a handful of times. The genes are TRBV10-3 and TRBJ1-4; 7 bases agree with TRBD1. The CDR3 totals 18 residues. From germline, CDR1 is ENHRY and CDR2 SYGVKD. Trimming at V came to 0 bases and at J to 0 bases, leaving 7 bases not matched to a gene. The CDR3 nucleotides are TGTGCCATCAGTGAGTCGGAGGGGGCGCAGACAACTAATGAAAAACTGTTTTTT. Protein product: CAISESEGAQTTNEKLFF.

This clonotype was picked up many times. The V call is TRBV6-6, the J call TRBJ1-1, with TRBD1 as a possible D gene (6 bases). The CDR3 length is 13 residues. The germline V gene encodes CDR1 MNHNY and CDR2 SVGAGI (reference sequence). V lost 4 bases and J lost 3, with 9 bases in between. The CDR3 nucleotides read TGTGCCAGCAGTTTCGCAGGGGACACTGAAGCTTTCTTT. It yields the protein CASSFAGDTEAFF.

This rearrangement joins TRBV27 to TRBJ2-1; D is uncertain. The ends were cut back, 5 bases at V and 3 bases at J, with 14 bases in the middle. The germline gives CDR1 MNHEY, CDR2 SMNVEV (reference sequence). The CDR3 runs to 15 residues. The CDR3 is CASSALRKVYNEQFF. CDR3 DNA sequence: TGTGCCAGCAGTGCGCTCCGGAAGGTCTACAATGAGCAGTTCTTC.

The chain employs TRBV27 and TRBJ1-2; a weak D match, TRBD1 (5 bases). Germline CDR1 and CDR2: MNHEY and SMNVEV (reference sequence). This CDR3 spans 13 amino acids. V was pared by 3 bases and J by 5 bases, with 10 bases between. This CDR3 reads CASSLGRQYGYTF. The CDR3 coding sequence is TGTGCCAGCAGTTTGGGGAGACAGTATGGCTACACCTTC.

This clonotype was counted ten times or more. The rearrangement joins TRBV19 to TRBJ2-7; no clear D. The CDR3 contains 14 residues. CDR1 and CDR2 (germline): LNHDA, SQIVND (reference sequence). The V end lost 5 bases, the J end lost 2 bases, and 13 bases lay between the germline ends. Here the CDR3 reads CASSPHNRPYEQYF. For the CDR3, the DNA is TGTGCCAGTAGTCCTCATAACAGACCCTACGAGCAGTACTTC.

In this sample, this clonotype turned up many times. The chain links TRBV12-3 or TRBV12-4 to TRBJ2-2; 9 nucleotides agree with TRBD1. This CDR3 region has 14 residues. V was pared by 10 bases and J by 5 bases, with 8 bases of the junction left unmatched. CDR3 residues: CATLQGAGTGELFF. The CDR3 DNA follows: TGTGCCACCCTACAGGGGGCAGGGACCGGGGAGCTGTTTTTT.

CDR3: CSVEEGSGNQPQHF. The CDR3 nucleotides are TGCAGCGTTGAAGAGGGATCAGGCAATCAGCCCCAGCATTTT. V gene TRBV29-1 combines with J gene TRBJ1-5; D gene unclear. Germline lookup yields CDR1 SQVTM and CDR2 ANQGSEA. The CDR3 is made up of 14 amino acids. The V gene lost 0 bases and the J gene lost 2 bases, with 8 bases spanning the gap.

This clonotype was detected only a few times. The chain joins TRBV30 to TRBJ1-3; D not resolved. The CDR3 has 14 residues. V was clipped by 0 bases and J by 0 bases, with 6 bases between them. CDR1 and CDR2 (germline): GTSNPN, SVGIG (reference sequence). Written as DNA, the CDR3 is TGTGCCTGGAGTGTACTGACCTCTGGAAACACCATATATTTT. Translation: CAWSVLTSGNTIYF.

This clonotype was seen repeatedly, ten times or more. The chain links TRBV12-3 or TRBV12-4 to TRBJ1-2, with 7 bases that match TRBD1. The CDR3 covers 13 residues. V dropped 6 bases and J dropped 4; count of bases not matched to a gene: 5. CDR3 residues: CASSQQGRYGYTF. CDR3 DNA: TGTGCCAGCAGCCAACAGGGGCGCTATGGCTACACCTTC.

The chain's CDR3 is CASQQTGYSTDTQYF. CDR3 in DNA: TGTGCCAGCCAACAGACCGGATATAGCACAGATACGCAGTATTTT. This chain links TRBV25-1 with TRBJ2-3, with D unresolved. With 8 bases removed from V and 0 bases from J, the gap between germline ends came to 15 bases. The CDR3 spans 15 residues. The germline gives CDR1 MGHDK, CDR2 SYGVNS.

This clonotype was recorded many times. The chain has TRBV6-5 and TRBJ2-7; D is unresolved. This CDR3 has 12 amino acids. In germline, CDR1 is MNHEY, CDR2 SVGAGI. The ends were cut back, 6 bases at V and 6 bases at J, with 12 bases in the middle. CDR3 sequence: CASRRNLREQYF. The CDR3, as DNA: TGTGCCAGCAGACGGAACCTACGCGAGCAGTACTTC.

The chain recombines TRBV5-1 with TRBJ1-1; a weak D match, TRBD1 (5 bases). CDR1 is SGHRS and CDR2 is YFSETQ in the germline V gene. The CDR3 extends over 14 amino acids. V was pared by 4 bases and J by 0 bases, with 10 bases between. As DNA, the CDR3 is TGCGCCAGCAGCAACGGGGGTGTGAACACTGAAGCTTTCTTT. Its translation: CASSNGGVNTEAFF.

This clonotype occurred many times. The V gene is TRBV11-2, the J gene TRBJ2-7; no definite D call. The V gene lost 0 bases and the J gene lost 0 bases, with 15 bases spanning the gap. Germline V lookup: CDR1 SGHAT, CDR2 FQNNGV. The CDR3 totals 17 residues. The CDR3 DNA is TGTGCCAGCAGCTTAGACCAAGTCAGACGAGTCTCCTACGAGCAGTACTTC. Encoded protein: CASSLDQVRRVSYEQYF.

In this sample, this clonotype turned up many times. The chain has TRBV12-3 or TRBV12-4 and TRBJ2-7; either TRBD1 or TRBD2 may supply D (5 bases each). CDR3 length equals 14 residues. V shed 8 bases and J shed 5 bases, with 19 bases lying between them. The CDR3 region has the DNA TGTGCCAGCGCTAGCTCCGGGACGGGACACGAGCAGTACTTC. Protein sequence: CASASSGTGHEQYF.

The gene calls are TRBV5-1 and TRBJ1-4, with a possible D match to TRBD1 (6 bases). There are 14 residues in the CDR3. In germline, CDR1 is SGHRS, CDR2 YFSETQ. The ends were cut back, 0 bases at V and 3 bases at J, with 6 bases in the middle. The CDR3 DNA reads TGCGCCAGCAGCTTGGGGACAGCTAATGAAAAACTGTTTTTT. Translated: CASSLGTANEKLFF.

This clonotype occurred many times. The V and J genes are TRBV29-1 and TRBJ1-1, with D uncertain. Trimming stripped 5 bases from V and 1 base from J, with 11 bases between. The germline V gene encodes CDR1 SQVTM and CDR2 ANQGSEA. The CDR3 has 13 amino acids. Here the CDR3 reads CSVSPLKNTEAFF. CDR3 DNA sequence: TGCAGCGTTTCTCCCTTGAAGAACACTGAAGCTTTCTTT.

Ten or more counts support this clonotype. This chain joins TRBV30 and TRBJ1-1; TRBD1 matches at 12 bases. V was clipped by 4 bases and J by 6 bases; unmatched bases: 15. Germline V gene lookup returns CDR1 GTSNPN and CDR2 SVGIG (reference sequence). The CDR3 has 17 residues. CDR3 region: CAWTTGGQGAWGAEAFF. For the CDR3, the DNA is TGTGCCTGGACCACCGGGGGACAGGGGGCATGGGGGGCTGAAGCTTTCTTT.

This clonotype was observed many times. V is TRBV20-1 and J is TRBJ2-1; 12 positions match TRBD2. CDR1 and CDR2 (germline): DFQATT, SNEGSKA (reference sequence). This CDR3 spans 14 amino acids. With 0 bases clipped from V and 10 bases from J, the junction kept 4 bases outside the gene matches. The CDR3 is CSARELAGGREQFF. CDR3 nucleotides: TGCAGTGCTAGAGAACTAGCGGGGGGTAGGGAGCAGTTCTTC.

The V gene is TRBV6-2 or TRBV6-3, the J gene TRBJ1-5, with D uncertain. Germline CDR1 reads MNHEY; CDR2 reads SVGEGT. CDR3 length equals 18 residues. V shed 2 bases and J shed 0 bases, with 17 bases lying between them. CDR3 DNA sequence: TGTGCCAGCAGTTACCGCCCCCCGGGAGTGTATAGCAATCAGCCCCAGCATTTT. This translates into CASSYRPPGVYSNQPQHF.

There are a few counts of this clonotype. The chain links TRBV12-3 or TRBV12-4 to TRBJ2-5, with 9 bases fitting TRBD2. The length of the CDR3 is 16 residues. Trimming at V came to 3 bases and at J to 3 bases, leaving 8 bases not matched to a gene. CDR3 sequence reads: CASSFPDLAGKETQYF. The DNA of the CDR3 is TGTGCCAGCAGTTTTCCTGATCTAGCGGGGAAAGAGACCCAGTACTTC.

This chain joins TRBV5-1 and TRBJ1-4, with TRBD1 matching over 7 bases. This CDR3 spans 15 amino acids. V was clipped by 4 bases and J by 8 bases; unmatched bases: 11. The germline gives CDR1 SGHRS, CDR2 YFSETQ. The CDR3: CASSPSTGFGEKLFF. For the CDR3, the DNA is TGCGCCAGCAGCCCATCGACAGGGTTTGGCGAAAAACTGTTTTTT.

The sample holds many counts of this clonotype. The chain couples TRBV6-2 or TRBV6-3 to TRBJ2-5; tentatively, D is TRBD1 or TRBD2 (5 bases each). CDR3 length equals 14 residues. CDR1 and CDR2 from the germline V gene are MNHEY and SVGEGT. Trimming removed 6 bases at V and 0 bases at J, with 11 bases between. The CDR3 loop reads CASRWGRYQETQYF. The CDR3 nucleotides are TGTGCCAGCAGATGGGGACGGTACCAAGAGACCCAGTACTTC.